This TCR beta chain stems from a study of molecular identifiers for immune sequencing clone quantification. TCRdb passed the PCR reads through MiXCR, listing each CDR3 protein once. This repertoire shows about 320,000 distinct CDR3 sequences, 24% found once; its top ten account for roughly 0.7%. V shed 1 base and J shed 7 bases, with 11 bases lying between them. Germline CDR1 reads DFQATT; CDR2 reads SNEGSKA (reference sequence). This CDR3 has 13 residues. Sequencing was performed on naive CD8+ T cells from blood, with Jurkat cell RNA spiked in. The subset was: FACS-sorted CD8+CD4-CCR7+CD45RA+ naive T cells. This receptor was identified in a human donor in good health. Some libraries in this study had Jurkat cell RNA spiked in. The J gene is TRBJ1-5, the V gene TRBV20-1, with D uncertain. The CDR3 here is CSARALIGQPQHF. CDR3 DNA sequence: TGCAGTGCTAGAGCCCTAATTGGCCAGCCCCAGCATTTT.